These T cell receptor beta chains were read from a single sample in a study of OX40 agonist ivuxolimab in advanced cancers. Assay used: immunoSEQ multiplex PCR; TCRdb lists only in-frame clones, some missing. The table has some 39,000 clones, approximately 89% seen once. Sequencing used CD4+ or CD8+ T cells sorted from blood, obtained in a trial of the OX40 agonist ivuxolimab. All receptors derive from an adult with an advanced solid tumor such as melanoma, head and neck, liver or kidney cancer. Both conserved end residues are part of each CDR3. The order of the fields is V gene, J gene, clone size, CDR3 length, D gene, CDR3 DNA, CDR3 protein. D genes are given only for firm matches. Clone size, where shown, is once, few, many, or a class for clones that have expanded.

TRBV6-5	TRBJ2-3	-	15	-	TGTGCCAGCAGTTTAGGGGGGGCGCCGACAGATACGCAGTATTTT	CASSLGGAPTDTQYF
TRBV27	TRBJ1-6	-	14	-	TGTGCCAGCAGTTTTGGGGGTATACGGGCACCCCTCCACTTT	CASSFGGIRAPLHF
TRBV5-6	TRBJ1-4	few	15	TRBD1	TGTGCCAGCACCACGGTGGGACAGAATAATGAAAAACTGTTTTTT	CASTTVGQNNEKLFF
TRBV28	TRBJ1-1	few	15	-	TGTGCCAGCAGTTTACTGGGCGGACTAAGGACTGAAGCTTTCTTT	CASSLLGGLRTEAFF
TRBV5-4	TRBJ2-1	-	14	TRBD2	TGTGCCAGCAGCATGCGGGACTACTCCAATGAGCAGTTCTTC	CASSMRDYSNEQFF
TRBV10-3	TRBJ1-5	-	14	-	TGTGCCATCAGTCCAGGGGTGGACAATCAGCCCCAGCATTTT	CAISPGVDNQPQHF
TRBV18	TRBJ2-7	-	13	TRBD2	TGTGCCAGCAGGCTAGGCGGGGGTTACGAGCAGTACTTC	CASRLGGGYEQYF
TRBV11-3	TRBJ2-7	once	13	TRBD1	TGTGCCAGCAGCGCTGGACAGGGATACGAGCAGTACTTC	CASSAGQGYEQYF
TRBV7-9	TRBJ2-5	-	17	TRBD1	TGTGCCAGCACCTCCCCCGGGGGACAGGAGTACCAAGAGACCCAGTACTTC	CASTSPGGQEYQETQYF
TRBV14	TRBJ1-1	few	15	-	TGTGCCAGCAGCCAGTTGGGGTCGGGCGGCACTGAAGCTTTCTTT	CASSQLGSGGTEAFF
TRBV29-1	TRBJ1-1	-	14	-	TGCAGCGCTCGACAGTCAGGGGTACGGACTGAAGCTTTCTTT	CSARQSGVRTEAFF
TRBV14	TRBJ2-3	-	16	-	TGTGCCAGCAGCCAAGCAGGACTCCCGGCGGGACGGACGCAGTATTTT	CASSQAGLPAGRTQYF
TRBV19	TRBJ2-5	-	14	-	TGTGCCAGTAGTCCCTCCCCCTCCGGAGAGACCCAGTACTTC	CASSPSPSGETQYF
TRBV28	TRBJ1-5	-	15	-	TGTGCCAGCAGTCGATTACAGGGTGGCATTCAGCCCCAGCATTTT	CASSRLQGGIQPQHF
TRBV5-4	TRBJ2-1	-	16	TRBD2	TGTGCCAGCAGCTTGCCCACCGCGGGGGGCTACAATGAGCAGTTCTTC	CASSLPTAGGYNEQFF
TRBV7-8	TRBJ2-5	-	12	-	TGTGCCAGCAGAAAAGGGGGAGAGACCCAGTACTTC	CASRKGGETQYF
TRBV27	TRBJ1-1	-	13	TRBD1	TGTGCCAGCAGTGACAGGGGGAACACTGAAGCTTTCTTT	CASSDRGNTEAFF
TRBV7-9	TRBJ1-1	once	14	-	TGTGCCAGCAGCTTAGAGCAGGGGAACACTGAAGCTTTCTTT	CASSLEQGNTEAFF
TRBV14	TRBJ1-1	once	13	-	TGTGCCAGCAGCCAAGATGTGGACACTGAAGCTTTCTTT	CASSQDVDTEAFF
TRBV7-3	TRBJ2-7	-	14	-	TGTGCCAGCAGCTTAGATCAGGCGACCTACGAGCAGTACTTC	CASSLDQATYEQYF
TRBV18	TRBJ1-1	-	14	-	TGTGCCAGCTCACCCCTCGACAGCAACACTGAAGCTTTCTTT	CASSPLDSNTEAFF
TRBV10-3	TRBJ2-7	-	16	TRBD2	TGTGCCATCAGTCCCGGGGGGGGCAGATCGAAAGACGAGCAGTACTTC	CAISPGGGRSKDEQYF
TRBV11-3	TRBJ2-1	-	13	TRBD1	TGTGCCAGCAGCCCACAGGGGGCGAGTGAGCAGTTCTTC	CASSPQGASEQFF
TRBV18	TRBJ1-1	-	16	-	TGTGCCAGCTCACCATTTTCCGGGACTACGAACACTGAAGCTTTCTTT	CASSPFSGTTNTEAFF
TRBV30	TRBJ1-1	-	15	-	TGTGCCTGGACTACTCTGGGAGGTTGGGACACTGAAGCTTTCTTT	CAWTTLGGWDTEAFF
TRBV5-8	TRBJ1-2	-	13	-	TGTGCCAGCAGCTTTCGGTTTGAAGATGGCTACACCTTC	CASSFRFEDGYTF
TRBV6-4	TRBJ2-7	-	16	TRBD1	TGTGCCAGGAAAAAAGGACAGGGGTCGTCGTCCTACGAGCAGTACTTC	CARKKGQGSSSYEQYF
TRBV4-1	TRBJ2-1	-	17	TRBD2	TGCGCCAGCAGCCAAGATTGGGGACTAGCGCAATACAATGAGCAGTTCTTC	CASSQDWGLAQYNEQFF
TRBV7-2	TRBJ1-1	-	18	-	TGTGCCAGCAGCATACGTTTACCTCGGGGGGCCCCCCGCACTGAAGCTTTCTTT	CASSIRLPRGAPRTEAFF
TRBV2	TRBJ2-3	-	14	TRBD2	TGTGCCAGCAGTCGGGAGGCAGGTACAGATACGCAGTATTTT	CASSREAGTDTQYF
TRBV2	TRBJ1-1	-	12	-	TGTGCCAGCAAGGAAAGGGGAACTGAAGCTTTCTTT	CASKERGTEAFF
TRBV6-4	TRBJ1-3	-	14	-	TGTGCCAGCAGGGGATGGGGGTCTGGAAACACCATATATTTT	CASRGWGSGNTIYF
TRBV5-6	TRBJ2-7	-	15	-	TGTGCCAGCAGCTACAGAGGGCCCTCCTGGCCTGGGCAGTACTTC	CASSYRGPSWPGQYF
TRBV7-9	TRBJ1-2	-	12	-	TGTGCCAGCAGCATTACTCCCTATGGCTACACCTTC	CASSITPYGYTF
TRBV11-2	TRBJ1-3	-	15	-	TGTGCCAGCAGCTTAGCCCCGGGCTCTGGAAACACCATATATTTT	CASSLAPGSGNTIYF
TRBV5-4	TRBJ2-7	-	15	TRBD1	TGTGCCAGCAGCTCCAGGACAGGGGACTCCTACGAGCAGTACTTC	CASSSRTGDSYEQYF
TRBV11-3	TRBJ2-3	once	15	-	TGTGCCAGCAGCTTAGCGCGGGTCCGAGGACATACGCAGTATTTT	CASSLARVRGHTQYF
TRBV27	TRBJ1-2	-	15	-	TGTGCCAGCAGTTTATCGTTCGGACAGAACTATGGCTACACCTTC	CASSLSFGQNYGYTF
TRBV19	TRBJ2-3	-	12	-	TGTGCCAGTAGTATAGACGCAGATACGCAGTATTTT	CASSIDADTQYF
TRBV6-6	TRBJ2-7	once	13	-	TGTGCCAGCACCATGGGGGCCTCCTACGAGCAGTACTTC	CASTMGASYEQYF
TRBV4-3	TRBJ1-5	-	16	-	TGCGCCAGCAGCCAAGCGCGGGGTGGGAGCAATCAGCCCCAGCATTTT	CASSQARGGSNQPQHF
TRBV11-2	TRBJ1-1	-	16	-	TGTGCCAGCAGCTTTGCGACGGCAGGGGAGAACACTGAAGCTTTCTTT	CASSFATAGENTEAFF
TRBV28	TRBJ2-5	-	12	-	TGTGCCAGCAGTTTCTCCGCGTCGGCCCAGTACTTC	CASSFSASAQYF
TRBV28	TRBJ1-2	-	12	-	TGTGCCAGCAGGGTTGGGGGAATGGGCTACACCTTC	CASRVGGMGYTF
TRBV10-3	TRBJ2-3	-	18	TRBD2	TGTGCCATCAGTGGTGAGGCGGGAGTCCACCCCTACACAGATACGCAGTATTTT	CAISGEAGVHPYTDTQYF
TRBV19	TRBJ1-1	-	14	-	TGTGCCAGTAGTATTGGGGGAGTGGGCACTGAAGCTTTCTTT	CASSIGGVGTEAFF
TRBV28	TRBJ2-7	-	13	-	TGTGCCAGCAGTTTGCAAAACAGGCACGAGCAGTACTTC	CASSLQNRHEQYF
TRBV7-3	TRBJ2-1	-	15	TRBD1	TGTGCCAGCAGCTCCGGACAGGGGGCTTACAATGAGCAGTTCTTC	CASSSGQGAYNEQFF
TRBV28	TRBJ2-7	-	15	-	TGTGCCAGCAGTTGGGACATGTTTGGCTCCTACGAGCAGTACTTC	CASSWDMFGSYEQYF
TRBV30	TRBJ2-2	-	12	-	TGTGCCTGGAGTGCGAACACCGGGGAGCTGTTTTTT	CAWSANTGELFF
TRBV9	TRBJ2-5	-	16	TRBD2	TGTGCCAGCAGCCCTCGACTAGCGGGAGAGCAAGAGACCCAGTACTTC	CASSPRLAGEQETQYF
TRBV27	TRBJ1-2	once	12	-	TGTGCCAGCAGCCCTTTAGGTATGCGCTACACCTTC	CASSPLGMRYTF